What follows is one TCR beta chain and its context. Original methodology: How many nucleated cells were present was estimated from reference gene primer amplification. Libraries were prepared by immunoSEQ multiplex PCR; TCRdb keeps only in-frame clonotypes and omits some of them. D and trimming come from the DNA, and the V and J calls and clone size come from that table. Among approximately 530,000 clones listed, around 90% were seen once. There are 13 residues in the CDR3. Germline V gene data show CDR1 as WNHNN and CDR2 as SYGVQD (reference sequence). V dropped 5 bases and J dropped 6; count of bases not matched to a gene: 4. The data derive from a study of blood T cell repertoires in COVID-19. Study-wide background: Material from acute and convalescent COVID-19 was sourced from the United States, Italy and Spain.

This chain joins TRBV10-1 and TRBJ2-3, with TRBD1 identical over 8 bases. The sequencing sample was made of peripheral blood. This TCR was recovered from a woman aged 45-59 years with COVID-19, enrolled during active disease. CDR3 loop: CASSRDRSDTQYF. In DNA form, the CDR3 reads TGCGCCAGCAGTCGGGACAGGTCCGATACGCAGTATTTT.